Listed here are 18 T cell receptor beta chains from one sample, sequenced in a study of blood T cell repertoires in COVID-19 (dated by TCRdb to the early 2020s). Library method: the immunoSEQ multiplex PCR assay. Held by TCRdb, this immuneACCESS table contains in-frame sequences only and omits some clones. Under half of the omission traces to an unresolved V gene where checked; the cause of the rest is unknown. The sample data list fewer than 200,000 clones, and about 78% of these were observed just once. The ten largest clonotypes hold 8.6% of the sample. Sequenced sample: peripheral blood. The receptors here all came from a woman aged 45 to 65 with active or convalescent COVID-19.

The rearrangement links TRBV28 to TRBJ1-5; 9 bases fit TRBD1. The CDR3 covers 14 residues. V lost 8 bases to trimming and J lost 6 bases; unmatched junction nucleotides: 8. Germline V gives CDR1 MDHEN, CDR2 SYDVKM. As DNA, the CDR3 is TGTGCCAGCTGGACAGGGGTTCTCAGTCAGCCCCAGCATTTT. Translated: CASWTGVLSQPQHF.

The chain uses TRBV9 and TRBJ2-7, with D possibly being TRBD1 (5 bases). The V gene's germline CDR1 is SGDLS and CDR2 YYNGEE. V lost 4 bases, J lost 6 bases, and 20 bases lay in between. The CDR3 has 15 residues. The CDR3 protein is CASSPYADRVREQYF. For the CDR3, the DNA is TGTGCCAGCAGCCCCTATGCCGACAGAGTCCGCGAGCAGTACTTC. Complete variable domain (other parts from reference TRBV9 and TRBJ2-7): DSGVTQTPKHLITATGQRVTLRCSPRSGDLSVYWYQQSLDQGLQFLIQYYNGEERAKGNILERFSAQQFPDLHSELNLSSLELGDSALYFCASSPYADRVREQYFGPGTRLTVT.

The sample holds a few counts of this clone. The chain joins TRBV29-1 to TRBJ2-3; D unclear. V lost 7 bases and J 0 bases, leaving 8 bases between the germline ends. This CDR3 is built from 12 residues. The germline V gene has CDR1 SQVTM and CDR2 ANQGSEA. The CDR3 loop reads CSGQTSTDTQYF. CDR3 sequence (DNA): TGCAGCGGCCAGACTAGCACAGATACGCAGTATTTT.

V is TRBV5-1 and J is TRBJ1-1, with D possibly TRBD1 on 6 matching bases. CDR3 length: 14 residues. Germline CDR1 and CDR2: SGHRS and YFSETQ. With 3 bases removed from V and 1 base from J, the gap between germline ends came to 10 bases. The chain's CDR3 is CASSSLDRNTEAFF. The CDR3 coding sequence is TGCGCCAGCAGCTCGCTGGACAGGAACACTGAAGCTTTCTTT.

The chain joins TRBV30 to TRBJ1-6; D is ambiguous. The germline V and J ends were trimmed by 0 bases and 8 bases, with 17 bases remaining between them. This CDR3 region has 16 residues. Looked up from germline, CDR1 is GTSNPN and CDR2 is SVGIG (reference sequence). CDR3 bases: TGTGCCTGGAGTGTACCAACAGTTGACCTTTATTCACCCCTCCACTTT. Encoded protein: CAWSVPTVDLYSPLHF. The whole variable domain, remainder taken from reference TRBV30 and TRBJ1-6, is SQTIHQWPATLVQPVGSPLSLECTVEGTSNPNLYWYRQAAGRGLQLLFYSVGIGQISSEVPQNLSASRPQDRQFILSSKKLLLSDSGFYLCAWSVPTVDLYSPLHFGNGTRLTVT.

The J gene is TRBJ1-2, the V gene TRBV7-3; the D gene is possibly TRBD1 (6 bases). The CDR3 loop spans 13 amino acids. Germline CDR1 reads SGHTA; CDR2 reads FQGTGA. The germline V and J ends were trimmed by 5 bases and 3 bases, with 10 bases remaining between them. The CDR3 nucleotides read TGTGCCAGCAGCCCTGGACAGTACTATGGCTACACCTTC. Translation gives CASSPGQYYGYTF.

The genes are TRBV7-8 and TRBJ1-3; D gene unclear. Germline CDR1 and CDR2: SGHVS and FQNEAQ. The V and J ends lost 3 bases and 2 bases respectively, with 14 bases between them. This CDR3 is built from 16 residues. DNA of the CDR3: TGTGCCAGCAGCTTGAAGCTCGCCCTCGCTGGAAACACCATATATTTT. It translates to CASSLKLALAGNTIYF.

This rearrangement joins TRBV7-3 to TRBJ1-1; the D is unclear. Per germline, CDR1 SGHTA and CDR2 FQGTGA. The V end lost 4 bases, the J end lost 0 bases, and 6 bases lay between the germline ends. There are 13 residues in the CDR3. The CDR3 spells CASSSEMNTEAFF. The CDR3 region has the DNA TGTGCCAGCAGCTCCGAGATGAACACTGAAGCTTTCTTT.

This clone has a single count. The rearrangement joins TRBV18 to TRBJ2-5; 12 bases are shared with TRBD1. This CDR3 has 14 amino acids. Germline assignment: CDR1 KGHSH and CDR2 LQKENI. With V trimmed by 5 bases and J by 5 bases, 3 bases remained unmatched. The CDR3 here is CASSTGQGAETQYF. CDR3 sequence (DNA): TGTGCCAGCTCAACGGGACAGGGGGCGGAGACCCAGTACTTC.

This clone was observed a few times. The V call is TRBV19, the J call TRBJ2-3; a weak D match, TRBD2 (5 bases). CDR3 length equals 15 residues. V was pared by 4 bases and J by 5 bases, with 16 bases between. CDR1 is LNHDA, CDR2 SQIVND, per germline (reference sequence). Here the CDR3 DNA reads TGTGCCAGTAGTAGGGGTATGGCCGAGGGAGATACGCAGTATTTT. Its translation: CASSRGMAEGDTQYF. Drawing the rest from reference TRBV19 and TRBJ2-3, the complete variable domain is DGGITQSPKYLFRKEGQNVTLSCEQNLNHDAMYWYRQDPGQGLRLIYYSQIVNDFQKGDIAEGYSVSREKKESFPLTVTSAQKNPTAFYLCASSRGMAEGDTQYFGPGTRLTVL.

This rearrangement joins TRBV7-3 to TRBJ2-6; 10 nucleotides agree with TRBD1. The CDR3 consists of 17 residues. Germline CDR1 SGHTA, CDR2 FQGTGA. The V segment lost 1 base and the J segment 2 bases; nucleotides outside the gene matches: 2. CDR3: CASSLRGTGAGANVLTF. Written as DNA, the CDR3 is TGTGCCAGCAGCTTAAGAGGGACAGGGGCTGGGGCCAACGTCCTGACTTTC.

The gene calls are TRBV5-1 and TRBJ2-7; no clear D. Trimming left V 0 bases short and J 4 bases short, with 8 bases between. The length of the CDR3 is 13 residues. Germline assignment: CDR1 SGHRS and CDR2 YFSETQ. The CDR3 DNA reads as TGCGCCAGCAGCTTGGCCGATCAGTACGAGCAGTACTTC. The encoded protein is CASSLADQYEQYF.

This chain joins TRBV10-3 and TRBJ2-5, with D unclear. This CDR3 is built from 13 residues. Trimming shortened V by 4 bases and J by 2 bases, and 8 bases separated the two germline ends. Germline CDR1 reads ENHRY; CDR2 reads SYGVKD. Written as DNA, the CDR3 is TGTGCCATCAGTGGCGGCGATCAAGAGACCCAGTACTTC. Residues: CAISGGDQETQYF.

The chain is built from TRBV28 and TRBJ2-3; a possible D gene is TRBD2 (6 bases). Germline lookup yields CDR1 MDHEN and CDR2 SYDVKM. This CDR3 is built from 13 residues. Deletions cut 10 bases from V and 4 bases from J, with 15 bases between. The CDR3 nucleotides are TGTGCCAAGGGGAGACGGGGGTCAGATACGCAGTATTTT. It yields the protein CAKGRRGSDTQYF. The full variable domain, rest sourced from reference TRBV28 and TRBJ2-3, is DVKVTQSSRYLVKRTGEKVFLECVQDMDHENMFWYRQDPGLGLRLIYFSYDVKMKEKGDIPEGYSVSREKKERFSLILESASTNQTSMYLCAKGRRGSDTQYFGPGTRLTVL.

This clone came up once. The V gene is TRBV7-6, the J gene TRBJ2-2; TRBD2 aligns across 15 bases. V dropped 4 bases and J dropped 4; count of bases not matched to a gene: 4. The CDR3 covers 17 residues. Germline V lookup: CDR1 SGHVS, CDR2 FNYEAQ. The CDR3 reads CASSSGLAGGSTGELFF. In DNA form, the CDR3 reads TGTGCCAGCAGCTCTGGACTAGCGGGGGGGAGCACCGGGGAGCTGTTTTTT.

The DNA for the CDR3 is TGTGCCAGTCGGGACAGTAATACCTACGAGCAGTACTTC. Encoded protein: CASRDSNTYEQYF. This rearrangement joins TRBV25-1 to TRBJ2-7; 7 bases match TRBD1. Unmatched junction bases numbered 7, after V lost 9 bases and J lost 2 bases. Per the germline V gene, CDR1 is MGHDK and CDR2 is SYGVNS. The CDR3 sequence is 13 residues long.

This clone was seen a single time. The V gene is TRBV14, the J gene TRBJ2-1, with 8 nucleotides matching TRBD1. This CDR3 spans 15 amino acids. CDR1 SGHDN and CDR2 FVKESK come from the germline V gene. Trimming took 4 bases from V and 7 from J; bases not matched to a gene: 9. CDR3 in amino acids: CASSPGQGAWNEQFF. For the CDR3, the DNA is TGTGCCAGCAGCCCGGGGCAGGGGGCTTGGAATGAGCAGTTCTTC.

The chain uses TRBV6-5 and TRBJ2-7, with D maybe TRBD1 (6 bases). Per the germline V gene, CDR1 is MNHEY and CDR2 is SVGAGI. The length of the CDR3 is 13 residues. V was pared by 2 bases and J by 4 bases, with 9 bases between. CDR3 amino acids: CASSYGQFYEQYF. The CDR3 coding sequence is TGTGCCAGCAGTTACGGACAGTTTTACGAGCAGTACTTC.